The clone carrying this T cell receptor (beta chain) was seen a single time. What it binds is not known. TCRdb's copy holds only in-frame clones and misses some; the assay was immunoSEQ multiplex PCR. The data hold 60,000 to 90,000 clones, with roughly 81% observed a single time. The CDR3 spans 11 residues. Germline CDR1 and CDR2: SGHTA and FQGNSA. V lost 2 bases and J 5 bases, leaving 1 base between the germline ends. This record comes from a study of OX40 agonist ivuxolimab in advanced cancers. Study context: An anti-OX40 (CD134) antibody with agonistic activity, ivuxolimab, was administered to patients. Checkpoint inhibitors had been given previously to 40% of patients. Partial responses were achieved by three patients, of whom one had hepatocellular carcinoma and two had cutaneous melanoma.

The study, taken as a whole, reports: Near-lowest levels of clonal expansion characterized partial responders at 0.1-3.0 mg/kg.

The starting material was CD4+ or CD8+ T cells sorted from blood, obtained in a trial of the OX40 agonist ivuxolimab. This clonotype was sampled from an adult with an advanced solid tumor such as melanoma, head and neck, liver or kidney cancer. This rearrangement joins TRBV7-2 to TRBJ2-1; D is ambiguous. The chain's CDR3 is CASSLHNEQFF. CDR3 DNA sequence: TGTGCCAGCAGCTTACACAATGAGCAGTTCTTC.